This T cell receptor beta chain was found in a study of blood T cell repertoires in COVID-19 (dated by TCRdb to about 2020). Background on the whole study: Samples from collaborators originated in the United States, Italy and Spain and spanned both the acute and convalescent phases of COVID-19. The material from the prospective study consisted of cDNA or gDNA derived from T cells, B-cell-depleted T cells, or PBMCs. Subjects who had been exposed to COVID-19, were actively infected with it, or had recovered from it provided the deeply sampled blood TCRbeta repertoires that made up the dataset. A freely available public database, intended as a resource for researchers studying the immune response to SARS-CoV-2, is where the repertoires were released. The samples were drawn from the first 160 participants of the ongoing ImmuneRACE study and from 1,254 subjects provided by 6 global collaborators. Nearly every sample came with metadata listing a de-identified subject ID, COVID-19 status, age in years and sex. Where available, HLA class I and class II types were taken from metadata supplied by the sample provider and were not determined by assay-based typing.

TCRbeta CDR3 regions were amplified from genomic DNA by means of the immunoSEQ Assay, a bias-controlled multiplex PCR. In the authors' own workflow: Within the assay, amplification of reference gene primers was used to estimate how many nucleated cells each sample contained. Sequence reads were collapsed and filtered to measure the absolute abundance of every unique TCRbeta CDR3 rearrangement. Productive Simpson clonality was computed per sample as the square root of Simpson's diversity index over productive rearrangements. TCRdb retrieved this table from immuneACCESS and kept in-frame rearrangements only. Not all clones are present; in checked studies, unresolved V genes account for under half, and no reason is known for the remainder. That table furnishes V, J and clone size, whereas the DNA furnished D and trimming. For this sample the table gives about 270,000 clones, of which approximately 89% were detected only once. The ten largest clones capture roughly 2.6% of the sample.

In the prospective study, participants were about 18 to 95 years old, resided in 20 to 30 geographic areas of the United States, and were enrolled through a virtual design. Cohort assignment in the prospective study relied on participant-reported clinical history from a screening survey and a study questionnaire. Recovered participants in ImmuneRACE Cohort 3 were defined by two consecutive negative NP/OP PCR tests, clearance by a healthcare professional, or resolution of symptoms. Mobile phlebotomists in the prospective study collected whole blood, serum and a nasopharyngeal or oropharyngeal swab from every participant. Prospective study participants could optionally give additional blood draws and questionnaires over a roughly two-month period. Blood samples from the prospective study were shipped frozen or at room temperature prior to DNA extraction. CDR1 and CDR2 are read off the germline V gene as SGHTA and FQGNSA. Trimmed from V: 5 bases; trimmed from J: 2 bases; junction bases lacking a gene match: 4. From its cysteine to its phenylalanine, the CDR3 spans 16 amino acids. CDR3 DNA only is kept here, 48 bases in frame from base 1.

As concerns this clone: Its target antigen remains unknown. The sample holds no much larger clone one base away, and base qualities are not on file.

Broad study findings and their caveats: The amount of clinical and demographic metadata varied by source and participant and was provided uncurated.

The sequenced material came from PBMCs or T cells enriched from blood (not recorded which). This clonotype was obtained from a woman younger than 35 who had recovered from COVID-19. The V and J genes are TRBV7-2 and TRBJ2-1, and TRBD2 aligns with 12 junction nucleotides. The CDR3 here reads CASSLTSGGAYNEQFF. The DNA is TGTGCCAGCAGCCTGACTAGCGGGGGCGCCTACAATGAGCAGTTCTTC.